This paragraph covers one TCR beta chain sequence. Its antigen is currently not known. The junction differs from germline at one of its ends, possibly a read error. These data come from a study of breast tumors, draining lymph nodes, adjacent tissues (dated by TCRdb to 2015 to 2016). General notes on the study: The study compared TCR beta repertoires across tumor, adjacent nontumor tissue and axillary lymph nodes from breast cancer patients. In human breast cancer, the study set out to evaluate how tumor, surrounding tissue and draining lymph node repertoires relate to one another and whether T cells may move between these sites.

Lymph node samples were obtained from the axillary draining lymph nodes of breast cancer patients. Instrument on record: Illumina HiSeq 2000. Multiplex PCR amplification was used to build the TCR beta chain libraries. High-throughput sequencing was used to analyze the amplified TCR beta chain products. The public sequencing data were trimmed at Q25 with fastp and processed into clonotypes with MiXCR by TCRdb, which kept only in-frame beta chains. Rows are unified per CDR3 protein, each entry keeping the most common DNA and genes. For this sample the table gives about 180,000 distinct CDR3 sequences, of which around a third were detected only once. 4% to 5.5% of the sample belongs to the ten largest clones. Including the terminal cysteine and phenylalanine, the CDR3 comprises 15 residues. Of the read, only the CDR3 DNA is kept; its 45 bases are in frame from base 1. The germline V gene encodes CDR1 SEHNR and CDR2 FQNEAQ (reference sequence).

Broader findings and caveats from the paper: Tumor T-cell repertoires showed less diversity than lymph node repertoires and more diversity than nontumor tissue repertoires, and tumor T-cell repertoires showed preferential V and J gene usage. The data were judged consistent with most tumor T cells deriving from the lymph node and then expanding within tumor tissue. The conclusion that tumor T cells originate in lymph nodes was presented as consistent with a hypothesis rather than as directly demonstrated. Tumor and nontumor tissue repertoires were significantly more similar in luminal-like than in basal-like breast cancer.

Sequencing was performed on axillary lymph node tissue. The sequence came from a female donor with breast cancer. Some clones in this sample may be carry-over from other donors' samples. Recombination joined TRBV7-9 with TRBJ1-2, with TRBD1 identical over 8 junction bases. The sequenced DNA is TGTGCCAGCAGCTTAGTAGACAGGGGAGGCTATGGCTACCCCTTC. Its amino acids are CASSLVDRGGYGYPF.